The 20 T cell receptor beta chains below come from one sample, sequenced in a study of shared clonotypes between healthy human individuals. The protocol was immunoSEQ multiplex PCR, while the TCRdb copy is restricted to in-frame clones and leaves out a portion. This table has about 820,000 clones, 80% to 95% appearing once. It was CD45RO-negative cells, positively selected for CCR7, that made up naive CD8 cells, with terminally differentiated effector memory CD45RA+ cells excluded. Sequencing input: naive CD8+ T cells sorted from blood. These receptors all stem from a man aged 25-45 years in good health.

The DNA for the CDR3 is TGTGCCAGTAGTATGGGGCAGGGCGCAGATACGCAGTATTTT. Amino acids: CASSMGQGADTQYF. The chain uses TRBV19 and TRBJ2-3, with TRBD1 as a possible D gene (5 bases). V was trimmed by 3 bases and J by 4 bases, leaving 11 bases between them. Germline loops: CDR1 LNHDA, CDR2 SQIVND (reference sequence). This CDR3 contains 14 residues.

This chain links TRBV7-9 with TRBJ1-5; maybe TRBD1 (6 bases). The V end was cut by 4 bases, the J end by 7 bases, with 17 bases between. Germline CDR1 reads SEHNR; CDR2 reads FQNEAQ (reference sequence). This CDR3 comprises 15 residues. CDR3 protein: CASSSVTGSGQPQHF. The CDR3 DNA sequence: TGTGCCAGCAGCTCCGTAACAGGGTCAGGGCAGCCCCAGCATTTT.

This clone was recorded only once. The chain carries TRBV28 and TRBJ1-2; D not resolved. V gave up 3 bases and J gave up 8 bases, with 13 bases separating them. The germline V gene encodes CDR1 MDHEN and CDR2 SYDVKM. There are 13 residues in the CDR3. This chain's CDR3 is CASSLIRMWGYTF. CDR3 nucleotide sequence: TGTGCCAGCAGTTTGATCCGGATGTGGGGCTACACCTTC.

The gene calls are TRBV4-1 and TRBJ1-1; no reliable D call. The CDR3 totals 15 residues. Germline-derived CDR1 and CDR2 are MGHRA and YSYEKL. V was pared by 4 bases and J by 1 base, with 13 bases between. CDR3 region: CASSPPAGENTEAFF. DNA of the CDR3: TGCGCCAGCAGCCCGCCGGCAGGTGAGAACACTGAAGCTTTCTTT.

The chain recombines TRBV5-6 with TRBJ1-1; 12 bases agree with TRBD1. The germline V gene has CDR1 SGHDT and CDR2 YYEEEE. There are 17 residues in the CDR3. The trim removed 5 bases at V and 2 bases at J, leaving 10 bases unmatched. CDR3 sequence (DNA): TGTGCCAGCAGAATGGGACAGGGGGCATTTCGAAACACTGAAGCTTTCTTT. Translation gives CASRMGQGAFRNTEAFF.

The chain combines TRBV28 with TRBJ2-7; 9 bases map to TRBD1. CDR1 MDHEN and CDR2 SYDVKM come from the germline V gene. This CDR3 spans 15 amino acids. V lost 6 bases, J lost 3 bases, and 9 bases stayed unmatched. CDR3 loop: CASRHPGQGLYEQYF. CDR3 nucleotides: TGTGCCAGCAGGCATCCGGGACAGGGTCTCTACGAGCAGTACTTC.

The chain joins TRBV5-1 to TRBJ2-7; D might be TRBD2 (5 bases). CDR1 is SGHRS, CDR2 YFSETQ, per germline. CDR3 size: 13 residues. Between the trimmed V and J ends, which lost 3 bases and 4 bases, there was a span of 11 bases. The CDR3: CASSWRTEYEQYF. The CDR3 nucleotides are TGCGCCAGCAGCTGGAGGACGGAATACGAGCAGTACTTC.

On this clone itself: This could be a read error, since a much larger clone is one nucleotide away. In nucleotides, the CDR3 is TGTGCCAGCAGCTTAGGCACCGGGGAGCTGTTTTTT. Translated: CASSLGTGELFF. The chain has TRBV13 and TRBJ2-2; D unresolved. The CDR3 spans 12 residues. V shed 0 bases and J shed 4 bases, with 0 bases lying between them. CDR1 PRHDT and CDR2 FYEKMQ come from the germline V gene (reference sequence).

This clone was recorded once. This chain joins TRBV10-2 and TRBJ2-7; 8 bases are shared with TRBD2. This CDR3 is 14 amino acids long. The germline gives CDR1 WSHSY, CDR2 SAAADI. V shed 4 bases and J 3 bases; nucleotides not matched to a gene: 5. The CDR3 sequence is CASSGTSQNYEQYF. CDR3 in DNA: TGCGCCAGCAGTGGGACTAGCCAAAACTACGAGCAGTACTTC.

The chain recombines TRBV19 with TRBJ2-2; tentative D call: TRBD2 (5 bases). The CDR3 extends over 15 amino acids. Germline V gene data show CDR1 as LNHDA and CDR2 as SQIVND (reference sequence). The V and J ends lost 5 bases and 1 base respectively, with 11 bases between them. CDR3 in DNA: TGTGCCAGTAGTCTAATAAGCGGGAACACCGGGGAGCTGTTTTTT. This codes for CASSLISGNTGELFF.

The J gene is TRBJ1-5, the V gene TRBV7-9; D possibly corresponds to TRBD1 (6 bases). The germline V gene encodes CDR1 SEHNR and CDR2 FQNEAQ (reference sequence). The CDR3 spans 15 residues. The germline V and J ends were trimmed by 0 bases and 6 bases, with 12 bases remaining between them. CDR3 sequence (DNA): TGTGCCAGCAGCTTAGCGGGGGGGGCAAGTCAGCCCCAGCATTTT. Translated, it gives CASSLAGGASQPQHF.

This chain joins TRBV19 and TRBJ2-1, with TRBD2 matching 8 bases. Germline trimming cut 1 base from V and 3 bases from J; bases unmatched to any gene: 2. The germline gives CDR1 LNHDA, CDR2 SQIVND (reference sequence). The CDR3 spans 15 residues. The CDR3 DNA is TGTGCCAGTAGTATAGCGGGAGGGAACTACAATGAGCAGTTCTTC. Translated, it gives CASSIAGGNYNEQFF.

This clone turned up a few times. The chain recombines TRBV10-3 with TRBJ2-7, with D perhaps matching TRBD2 (5 bases). This CDR3 spans 10 amino acids. The V gene's germline CDR1 is ENHRY and CDR2 SYGVKD. Trimming pared 4 bases from V and 7 bases from J, leaving 5 bases between. Written as DNA, the CDR3 is TGTGCCATCAGTGGACTAGAGCAGTACTTC. Residues: CAISGLEQYF.

The V and J genes are TRBV6-1 and TRBJ1-1; tentatively, D is TRBD1 (5 bases). Per germline, CDR1 MNHNS and CDR2 SASEGT. The CDR3 extends over 15 amino acids. Between the trimmed V and J ends, which lost 0 bases and 3 bases, there was a span of 11 bases. The CDR3 sequence: CASSEASQGDTEAFF. The CDR3 coding sequence is TGTGCCAGCAGTGAAGCTTCGCAGGGTGACACTGAAGCTTTCTTT.

The chain links TRBV7-6 to TRBJ2-1; 10 bases are a match to TRBD2. CDR1 is SGHVS, CDR2 FNYEAQ, per germline. CDR3 length: 17 amino acids. V lost 0 bases, J lost 9 bases, and 11 bases stayed unmatched. The CDR3 DNA reads as TGTGCCAGCAGCTTAGCGCTGCCTAGCGGGAGTAGAATTGAGCAGTTCTTC. Translation: CASSLALPSGSRIEQFF.

This clone was counted once. The V call is TRBV7-9, the J call TRBJ2-7, with unresolved D. CDR3 size: 13 residues. The V end lost 4 bases, the J end lost 0 bases, and 7 bases lay between the germline ends. Germline V CDR1 and CDR2: SEHNR, FQNEAQ (reference sequence). In nucleotides, the CDR3 is TGTGCCAGCAGCTCCTATAGCTCCTACGAGCAGTACTTC. Translating gives CASSSYSSYEQYF.

The chain uses TRBV11-2 and TRBJ2-7; 12 nucleotides align to TRBD2. The CDR3 has 16 amino acids. Germline lookup yields CDR1 SGHAT and CDR2 FQNNGV. V was pared by 7 bases and J by 2 bases, with 9 bases of the junction left unmatched. CDR3 region: CASTPTSGRGAYEQYF. Written as DNA, the CDR3 is TGTGCCAGCACCCCGACTAGCGGGAGAGGGGCCTACGAGCAGTACTTC.

This clone came up once. The chain employs TRBV19 and TRBJ2-7; 7 nucleotides align to TRBD1. Germline loops: CDR1 LNHDA, CDR2 SQIVND (reference sequence). The CDR3 is 15 residues long. J was trimmed by 4 bases and V by 5 bases; bases with no gene match: 11. CDR3 nucleotide sequence: TGTGCCAGTAGTCCGAACCAGGGGGTAACGTACGAGCAGTACTTC. It is translated as CASSPNQGVTYEQYF. Looking up the rest from reference TRBV19 and TRBJ2-7 gives the full variable domain: DGGITQSPKYLFRKEGQNVTLSCEQNLNHDAMYWYRQDPGQGLRLIYYSQIVNDFQKGDIAEGYSVSREKKESFPLTVTSAQKNPTAFYLCASSPNQGVTYEQYFGPGTRLTVT.

The chain couples TRBV4-1 to TRBJ2-1; no clear D gene. The germline CDR1 and CDR2 sequences are MGHRA and YSYEKL. V lost 1 base and J 3 bases, leaving 7 bases between the germline ends. The CDR3 extends over 14 amino acids. CDR3 residues: CASSQGWGYNEQFF. CDR3 nucleotides: TGCGCCAGCAGCCAAGGTTGGGGCTACAATGAGCAGTTCTTC.

V gene TRBV5-1 combines with J gene TRBJ2-1; tentative D call: TRBD2 (6 bases). The CDR3 extends over 15 amino acids. Germline V gene sequence: CDR1 SGHRS, CDR2 YFSETQ. The ends were cut back, 0 bases at V and 2 bases at J, with 9 bases in the middle. The CDR3 is CASSLVGGTYNEQFF. DNA for the CDR3: TGCGCCAGCAGCTTGGTAGGAGGGACCTACAATGAGCAGTTCTTC.